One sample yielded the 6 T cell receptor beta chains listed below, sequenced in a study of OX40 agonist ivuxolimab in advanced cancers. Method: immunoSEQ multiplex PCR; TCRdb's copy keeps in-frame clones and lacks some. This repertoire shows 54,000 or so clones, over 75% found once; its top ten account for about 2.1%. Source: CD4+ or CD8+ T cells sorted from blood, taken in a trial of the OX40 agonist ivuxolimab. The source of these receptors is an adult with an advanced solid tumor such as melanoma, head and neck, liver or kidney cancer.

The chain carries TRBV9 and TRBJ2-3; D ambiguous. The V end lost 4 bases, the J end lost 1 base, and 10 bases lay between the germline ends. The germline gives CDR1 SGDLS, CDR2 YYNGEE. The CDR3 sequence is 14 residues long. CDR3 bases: TGTGCCAGCAGCCCTCGCCGGGGCACAGATACGCAGTATTTT. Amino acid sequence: CASSPRRGTDTQYF.

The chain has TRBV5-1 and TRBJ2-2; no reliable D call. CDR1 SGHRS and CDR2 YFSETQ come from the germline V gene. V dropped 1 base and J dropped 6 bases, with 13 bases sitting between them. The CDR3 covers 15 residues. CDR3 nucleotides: TGCGCCAGCAGCTTGAGACTGTCGGGCTCCGGGGAGCTGTTTTTT. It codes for CASSLRLSGSGELFF.

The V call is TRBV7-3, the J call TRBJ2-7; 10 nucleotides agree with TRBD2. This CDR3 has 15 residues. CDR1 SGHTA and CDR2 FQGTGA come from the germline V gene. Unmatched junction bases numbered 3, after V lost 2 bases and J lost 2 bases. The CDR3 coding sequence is TGTGCCAGCAGCTTACGACTAGCGGGTCCCTACGAGCAGTACTTC. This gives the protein CASSLRLAGPYEQYF.

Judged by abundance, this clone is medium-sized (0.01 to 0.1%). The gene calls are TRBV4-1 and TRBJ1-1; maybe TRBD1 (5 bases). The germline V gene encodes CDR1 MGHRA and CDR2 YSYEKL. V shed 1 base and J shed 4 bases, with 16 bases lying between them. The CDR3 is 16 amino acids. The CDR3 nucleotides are TGCGCCAGCAGCCAAGCCCCGGGACTTGAGGCCACTGAAGCTTTCTTT. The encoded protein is CASSQAPGLEATEAFF.

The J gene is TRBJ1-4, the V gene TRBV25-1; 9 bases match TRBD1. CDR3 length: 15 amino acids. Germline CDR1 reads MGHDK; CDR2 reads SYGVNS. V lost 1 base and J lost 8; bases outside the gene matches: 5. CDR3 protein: CASSEWGTGGEKLFF. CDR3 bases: TGTGCCAGCAGTGAATGGGGCACAGGGGGCGAAAAACTGTTTTTT.

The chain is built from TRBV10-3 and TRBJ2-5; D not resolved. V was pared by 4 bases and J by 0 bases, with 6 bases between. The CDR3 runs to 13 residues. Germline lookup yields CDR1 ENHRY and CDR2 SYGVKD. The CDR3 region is CAISVQYQETQYF. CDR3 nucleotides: TGTGCCATCAGTGTCCAATACCAAGAGACCCAGTACTTC.